A single T cell receptor beta chain is shown here with its context. Its antigen is unknown. Within one base of it there is no much larger clone, and no base qualities were kept. Each collaborating institution followed its own protocols to collect whole blood in K2EDTA tubes. Collaborator samples were shipped for TCRbeta analysis as frozen whole blood, isolated PBMCs, or DNA extracted from either sample type. Inclusive of the bounding cysteine and phenylalanine, the CDR3 is 14 residues long. CDR3 DNA is the only sequence kept; it has 42 bases, read in frame from the first base. Trimming costs V 6 bases and J 2 bases, and their ends lie 15 bases apart. In the germline V gene, CDR1 corresponds to SQVTM and CDR2 to ANQGSEA. The immunoSEQ Assay, a bias-controlled multiplex PCR, was used to amplify TCRbeta CDR3 regions from genomic DNA. In the authors' own workflow: The number of nucleated cells in each sample was estimated from the amplification of reference gene primers within the assay. To quantify the absolute abundance of each unique TCRbeta CDR3 rearrangement, sequence reads were collapsed and filtered. For each sample, productive Simpson clonality was calculated as the square root of Simpson's diversity index over productive rearrangements. TCRdb retrieved this table from immuneACCESS and kept in-frame rearrangements only. Not all clones are present; in checked studies, unresolved V genes account for under half, and no reason is known for the remainder. V and J calls plus clone size are reproduced from that table; the DNA served to infer D and trimming. The sample table records approximately 170,000 clones; over 75% of these occur just once. Of the sample, roughly a tenth falls within the top ten clones.

This sample was included in a study of blood T cell repertoires in COVID-19 (dated by TCRdb to about 2020). Some background on the complete study: Samples covering the acute and convalescent phases of COVID-19 were provided by collaborators in the United States, Italy and Spain. The material from the prospective study consisted of cDNA or gDNA derived from T cells, B-cell-depleted T cells, or PBMCs. The dataset comprised deeply sampled blood TCRbeta repertoires from subjects exposed to, actively infected with, or recovered from COVID-19. The repertoires were made available in a free public database intended to serve as a resource for research on the immune response to SARS-CoV-2. The samples were drawn from two sources: the first 160 participants of the ongoing ImmuneRACE study, and over 1,000 subjects contributed by 6 global collaborators. Sample metadata almost always included a de-identified subject ID, COVID-19 status, age in years and sex. HLA class I and class II types, where available, came from metadata supplied by the sample provider rather than from assay-based typing. Study-wide findings and limitations: How much clinical and demographic metadata was included differed by source and by participant, and the metadata was provided uncurated.

Sequencing was performed on peripheral blood. The clonotype originates from a human donor in a cohort sampled during active COVID-19. The rearranged segments are TRBV29-1 and TRBJ2-3; the D region possibly corresponds to TRBD1 (6 bases align). The DNA reads as follows: TGCAGCGTGATTGGACAGAAATACACAGATACGCAGTATTTT. This is translated as CSVIGQKYTDTQYF.